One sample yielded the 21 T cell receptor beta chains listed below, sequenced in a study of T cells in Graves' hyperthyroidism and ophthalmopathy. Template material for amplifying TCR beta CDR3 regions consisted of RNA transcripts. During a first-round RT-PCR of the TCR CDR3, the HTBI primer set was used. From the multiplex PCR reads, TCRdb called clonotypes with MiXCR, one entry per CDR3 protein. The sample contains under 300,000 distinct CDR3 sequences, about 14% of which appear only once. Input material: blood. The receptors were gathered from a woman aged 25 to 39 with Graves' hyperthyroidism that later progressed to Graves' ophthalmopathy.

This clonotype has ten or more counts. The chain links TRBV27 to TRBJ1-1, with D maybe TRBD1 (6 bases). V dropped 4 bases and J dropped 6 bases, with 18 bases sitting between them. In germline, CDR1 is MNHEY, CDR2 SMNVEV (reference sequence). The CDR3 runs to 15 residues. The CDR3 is CASSSLQGSNAEAFF. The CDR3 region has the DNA TGTGCCAGCAGTTCGCTGCAGGGGAGTAACGCTGAAGCTTTCTTT.

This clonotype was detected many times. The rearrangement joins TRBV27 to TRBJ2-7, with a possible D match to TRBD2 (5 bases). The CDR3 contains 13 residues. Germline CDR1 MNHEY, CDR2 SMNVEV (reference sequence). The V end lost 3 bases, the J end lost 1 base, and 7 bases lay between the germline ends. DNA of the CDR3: TGTGCCAGCAGTTTTCGGGGATCCTACGAGCAGTACTTC. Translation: CASSFRGSYEQYF.

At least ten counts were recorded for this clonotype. CDR3 protein: CAISVYPGSGGSYEQYF. The CDR3 DNA follows: TGTGCCATCAGTGTTTACCCGGGCAGCGGGGGCTCCTACGAGCAGTACTTC. The chain couples TRBV10-3 to TRBJ2-7, with 8 nucleotides matching TRBD2. After removal of 4 bases from V and 0 bases from J, the junction contained 11 bases not matched to a gene. This CDR3 is built from 17 residues. The germline gives CDR1 ENHRY, CDR2 SYGVKD.

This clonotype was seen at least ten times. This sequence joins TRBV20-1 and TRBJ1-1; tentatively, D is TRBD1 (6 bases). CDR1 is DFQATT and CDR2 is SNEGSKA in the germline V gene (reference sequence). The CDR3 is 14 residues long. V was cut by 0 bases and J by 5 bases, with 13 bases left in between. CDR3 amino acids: CSAREGLQGTEAFF. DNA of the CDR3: TGCAGTGCTAGAGAGGGTCTTCAGGGGACTGAAGCTTTCTTT.

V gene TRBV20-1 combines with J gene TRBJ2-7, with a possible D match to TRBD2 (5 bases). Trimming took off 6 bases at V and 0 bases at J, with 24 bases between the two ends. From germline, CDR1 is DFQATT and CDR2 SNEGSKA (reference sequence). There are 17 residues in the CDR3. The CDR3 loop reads CSASSQGGTADSYEQYF. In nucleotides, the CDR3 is TGCAGTGCCAGCAGCCAAGGAGGTACAGCGGACTCCTACGAGCAGTACTTC.

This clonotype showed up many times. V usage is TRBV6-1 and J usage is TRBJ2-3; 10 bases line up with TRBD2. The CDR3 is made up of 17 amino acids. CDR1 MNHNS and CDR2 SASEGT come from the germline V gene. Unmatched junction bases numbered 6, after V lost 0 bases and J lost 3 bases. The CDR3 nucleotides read TGTGCCAGCAGTGAAGCGCTCGCTAGCGGGAGAACAGATACGCAGTATTTT. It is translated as CASSEALASGRTDTQYF.

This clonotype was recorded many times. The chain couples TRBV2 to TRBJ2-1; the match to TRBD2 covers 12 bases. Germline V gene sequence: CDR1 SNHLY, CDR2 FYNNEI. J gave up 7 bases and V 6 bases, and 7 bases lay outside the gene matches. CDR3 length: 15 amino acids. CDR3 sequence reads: CASRDLAGGPNEQFF. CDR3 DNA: TGTGCCAGCAGAGACCTAGCGGGAGGGCCTAATGAGCAGTTCTTC.

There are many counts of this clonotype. CDR3 sequence (DNA): TGTGCCAGCAGTTCGGGACAGGGCTACGAGCAGTACTTC. Protein sequence: CASSSGQGYEQYF. The chain combines TRBV12-3 or TRBV12-4 with TRBJ2-7; 9 bases are shared with TRBD1. This CDR3 spans 13 amino acids. The V segment lost 4 bases and the J segment 3 bases; nucleotides outside the gene matches: 1.

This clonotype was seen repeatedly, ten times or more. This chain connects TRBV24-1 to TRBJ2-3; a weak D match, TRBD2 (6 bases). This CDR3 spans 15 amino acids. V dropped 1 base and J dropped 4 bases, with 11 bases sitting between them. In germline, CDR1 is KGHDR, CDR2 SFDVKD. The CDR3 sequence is CATSDFGSRSDTQYF. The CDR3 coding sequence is TGTGCCACCAGTGATTTCGGGAGTAGGTCAGATACGCAGTATTTT.

This CDR3 reads CAWSQGFHEAFF. The CDR3 DNA sequence: TGTGCCTGGAGTCAAGGGTTTCATGAAGCTTTCTTT. The rearrangement joins TRBV30 to TRBJ1-1; D is unresolved. The CDR3 contains 12 residues. V shed 2 bases and J shed 7 bases, with 11 bases lying between them. Per germline, CDR1 GTSNPN and CDR2 SVGIG (reference sequence).

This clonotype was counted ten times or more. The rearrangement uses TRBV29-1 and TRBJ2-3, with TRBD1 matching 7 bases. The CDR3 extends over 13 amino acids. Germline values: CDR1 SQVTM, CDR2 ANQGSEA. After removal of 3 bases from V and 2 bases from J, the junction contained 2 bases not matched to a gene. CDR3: CSVEGQNTDTQYF. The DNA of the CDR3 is TGCAGCGTTGAGGGACAGAACACAGATACGCAGTATTTT.

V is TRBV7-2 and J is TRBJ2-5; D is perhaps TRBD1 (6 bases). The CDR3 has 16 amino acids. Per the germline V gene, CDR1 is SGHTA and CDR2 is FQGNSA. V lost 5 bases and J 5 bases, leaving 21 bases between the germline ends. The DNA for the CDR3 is TGTGCCAGCAGCCTCCAAAAGGGGGACCTCGGGGAGACCCAGTACTTC. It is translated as CASSLQKGDLGETQYF.

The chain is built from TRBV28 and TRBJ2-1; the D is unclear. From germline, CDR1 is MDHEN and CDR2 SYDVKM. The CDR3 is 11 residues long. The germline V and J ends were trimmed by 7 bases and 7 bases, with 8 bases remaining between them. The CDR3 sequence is CASTLINEQFF. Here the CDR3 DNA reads TGTGCCAGCACTCTTATTAATGAGCAGTTCTTC.

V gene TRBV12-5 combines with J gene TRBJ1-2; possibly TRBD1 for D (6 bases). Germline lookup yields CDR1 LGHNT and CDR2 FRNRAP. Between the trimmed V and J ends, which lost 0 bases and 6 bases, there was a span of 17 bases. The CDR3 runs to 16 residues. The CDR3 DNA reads TGTGCTAGTGGTTTGGTAAGGGCAGGGGATAAAGATGGCTACACCTTC. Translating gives CASGLVRAGDKDGYTF.

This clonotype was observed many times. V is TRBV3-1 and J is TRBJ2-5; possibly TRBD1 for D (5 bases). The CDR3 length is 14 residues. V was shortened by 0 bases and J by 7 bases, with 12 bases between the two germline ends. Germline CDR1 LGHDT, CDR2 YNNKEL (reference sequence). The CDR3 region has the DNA TGTGCCAGCAGCCAAGACAAGGGGCTGGCGACCCAGTACTTC. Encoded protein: CASSQDKGLATQYF.

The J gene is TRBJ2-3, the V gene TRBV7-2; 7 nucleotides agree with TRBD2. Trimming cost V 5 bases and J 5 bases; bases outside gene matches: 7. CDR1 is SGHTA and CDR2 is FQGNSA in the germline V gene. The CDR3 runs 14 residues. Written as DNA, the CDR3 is TGTGCCAGCAGCCGCCGAGCGGGGCGAGATACGCAGTATTTT. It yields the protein CASSRRAGRDTQYF.

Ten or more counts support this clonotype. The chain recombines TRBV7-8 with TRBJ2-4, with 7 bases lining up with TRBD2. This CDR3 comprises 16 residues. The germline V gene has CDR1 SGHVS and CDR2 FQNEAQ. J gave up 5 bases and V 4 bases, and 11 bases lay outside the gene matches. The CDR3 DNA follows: TGTGCCAGCAGCTCCGCAAGGGCCGCGGGAGAAAACATTCAGTACTTC. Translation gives CASSSARAAGENIQYF.

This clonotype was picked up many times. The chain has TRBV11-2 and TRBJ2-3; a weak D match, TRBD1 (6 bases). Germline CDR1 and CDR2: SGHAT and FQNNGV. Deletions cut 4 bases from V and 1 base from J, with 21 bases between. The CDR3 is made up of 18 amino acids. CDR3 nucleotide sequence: TGTGCCAGCAGCTCTTATTCAGGGGCGGCTGGACGCACAGATACGCAGTATTTT. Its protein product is CASSSYSGAAGRTDTQYF. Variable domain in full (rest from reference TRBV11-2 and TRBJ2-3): EAGVAQSPRYKIIEKRQSVAFWCNPISGHATLYWYQQILGQGPKLLIQFQNNGVVDDSQLPKDRFSAERLKGVDSTLKIQPAKLEDSAVYLCASSSYSGAAGRTDTQYFGPGTRLTVL.

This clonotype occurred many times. This chain's CDR3 is CASSKSGTGIYEQYF. The CDR3 bases are TGTGCCAGCAGTAAATCCGGGACAGGGATCTACGAGCAGTACTTC. The V gene is TRBV4-2, the J gene TRBJ2-7, with 9 bases aligning to TRBD1. Germline V gives CDR1 LGHNA, CDR2 YNFKEQ. V lost 6 bases, J lost 3 bases, and 9 bases stayed unmatched. This CDR3 has 15 amino acids.

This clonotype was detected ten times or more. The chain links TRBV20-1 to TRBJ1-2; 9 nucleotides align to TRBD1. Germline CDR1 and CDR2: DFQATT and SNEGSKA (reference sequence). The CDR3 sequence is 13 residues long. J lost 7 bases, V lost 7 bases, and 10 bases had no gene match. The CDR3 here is CSVADRGIRGYTF. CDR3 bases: TGCAGTGTCGCGGACAGGGGTATTCGTGGCTACACCTTC.

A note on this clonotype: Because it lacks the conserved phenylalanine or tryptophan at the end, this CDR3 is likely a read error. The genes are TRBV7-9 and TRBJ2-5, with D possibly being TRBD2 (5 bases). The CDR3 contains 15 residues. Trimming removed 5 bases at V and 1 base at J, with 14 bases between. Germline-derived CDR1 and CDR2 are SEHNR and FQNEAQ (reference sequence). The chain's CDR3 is CASSRSPLAQETQYS. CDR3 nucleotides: TGTGCCAGCAGCCGTTCGCCCCTAGCCCAAGAGACCCAGTACTCC.